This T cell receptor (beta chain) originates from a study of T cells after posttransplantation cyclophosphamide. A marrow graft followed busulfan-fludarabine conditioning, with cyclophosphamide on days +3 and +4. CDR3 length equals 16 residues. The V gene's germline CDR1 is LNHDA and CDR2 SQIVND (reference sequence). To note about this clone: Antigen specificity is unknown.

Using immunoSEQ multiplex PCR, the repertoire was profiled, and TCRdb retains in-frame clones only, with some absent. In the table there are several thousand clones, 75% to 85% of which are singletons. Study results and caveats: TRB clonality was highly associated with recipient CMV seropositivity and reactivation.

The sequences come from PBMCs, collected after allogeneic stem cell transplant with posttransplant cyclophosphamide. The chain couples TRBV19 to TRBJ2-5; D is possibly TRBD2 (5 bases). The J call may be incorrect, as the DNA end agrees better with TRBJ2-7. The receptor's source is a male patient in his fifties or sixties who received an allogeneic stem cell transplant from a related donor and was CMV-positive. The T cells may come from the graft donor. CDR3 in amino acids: CASSALSAPGSYEQYF. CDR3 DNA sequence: TGTGCCAGTAGTGCCCTTAGCGCGCCTGGGTCCTACGAGCAGTACTTC.